These 9 T cell receptor beta chains originate from one sample sequenced in a study of blood T cell repertoires in COVID-19. Some clones are missing from TCRdb's copy, which holds only in-frame ones; the method was immunoSEQ multiplex PCR. The table includes tens of thousands of clones, about nine tenths detected once. Sample: peripheral blood. These receptors all stem from a woman in her forties or fifties in a cohort sampled during active COVID-19.

The J gene is TRBJ2-5, the V gene TRBV2, with 7 bases aligning to TRBD1. CDR3 size: 13 residues. Germline V gives CDR1 SNHLY, CDR2 FYNNEI. After removal of 10 bases from V and 1 base from J, the junction contained 6 bases not matched to a gene. The CDR3 DNA is TGTGCCAACGAGGGACAGAGCCAAGAGACCCAGTACTTC. Translated, it gives CANEGQSQETQYF.

The genes are TRBV11-2 and TRBJ1-6, with D hard to call. This CDR3 is 15 amino acids long. CDR1 and CDR2 from the germline V gene are SGHAT and FQNNGV. V lost 2 bases to trimming and J lost 4 bases, with 9 bases between them. Here the CDR3 reads CASSLSPGYNSPLHF. For the CDR3, the DNA is TGTGCCAGCAGCTTATCCCCCGGTTATAATTCACCCCTCCACTTT.

The chain recombines TRBV7-9 with TRBJ2-1; TRBD2 matches 11 bases. V gave up 3 bases and J gave up 7 bases; unmatched junction bases: 8. The CDR3 sequence is 16 residues long. Germline V gene sequence: CDR1 SEHNR, CDR2 FQNEAQ (reference sequence). The CDR3 DNA reads as TGTGCCAGCAGCTTCCAACTAGCGGGAGACGTGAATGAGCAGTTCTTC. Its translation is CASSFQLAGDVNEQFF.

The rearrangement links TRBV20-1 to TRBJ1-5; D unresolved. Germline assignment: CDR1 DFQATT and CDR2 SNEGSKA (reference sequence). Deletions cut 3 bases from V and 7 bases from J, with 13 bases between. The CDR3 covers 13 residues. CDR3 in DNA: TGCAGTGCTAGTAAAGGGCCGGGACAGCCCCAGCATTTT. It yields the protein CSASKGPGQPQHF.

This clone was counted between two and nine times. This chain joins TRBV5-1 and TRBJ2-7; possible D gene TRBD1, 6 bases. The CDR3 totals 14 residues. Looked up from germline, CDR1 is SGHRS and CDR2 is YFSETQ. V was pared by 4 bases and J by 2 bases, with 13 bases between. CDR3 sequence (DNA): TGCGCCAGCAGCGTGGACAGCCGTCCCTACGAGCAGTACTTC. It codes for CASSVDSRPYEQYF.

This clone came up once. The chain couples TRBV2 to TRBJ2-3, with D perhaps TRBD2 (7 bases). Trimming left V 10 bases short and J 11 bases short, with 19 bases between. CDR1 and CDR2 (germline): SNHLY, FYNNEI. This CDR3 comprises 12 residues. The DNA for the CDR3 is TGTGCCACCGGGCAGGGGAGGGAAAAGCAGTATTTT. Translation gives CATGQGREKQYF.

The V and J genes are TRBV6-1 and TRBJ1-5; D uncertain. V was clipped by 2 bases and J by 5 bases, with 7 bases between them. Germline V gives CDR1 MNHNS, CDR2 SASEGT. The CDR3 contains 13 residues. The CDR3 coding sequence is TGTGCCAGCAGTGAACAGATTGATCAGCCCCAGCATTTT. It yields the protein CASSEQIDQPQHF.

This chain joins TRBV7-9 and TRBJ2-5, with D perhaps TRBD2 (5 bases). This CDR3 contains 12 residues. The germline V gene encodes CDR1 SEHNR and CDR2 FQNEAQ (reference sequence). The V gene lost 5 bases and the J gene lost 3 bases, with 7 bases spanning the gap. The CDR3 nucleotides read TGTGCCAGCAGCCGGGGAGAAGAGACCCAGTACTTC. It encodes CASSRGEETQYF.

The chain joins TRBV5-1 to TRBJ2-2, with 9 bases fitting TRBD1. Germline loops: CDR1 SGHRS, CDR2 YFSETQ. V lost 3 bases and J lost 6; bases outside the gene matches: 9. This CDR3 has 16 residues. The CDR3 DNA follows: TGCGCCAGCAGCTCGGAATGGACAGGGGTGGCCGGGGAGCTGTTTTTT. Its translation: CASSSEWTGVAGELFF.